The source of this T cell receptor gamma chain is a study of gamma delta lymphoproliferative disorders and STAT genes. TCRdb re-processed the multiplex PCR reads using CATT. Among around 800 gamma-chain clones listed, 20% to 30% were seen once. The receptor sequences were amplified from genomic DNA of peripheral blood mononuclear cells. V dropped 8 bases and J dropped 0; count of bases not matched to a gene: 13. This CDR3 is 17 amino acids long. The sequence came from a human donor in good health. The specimen sequenced was blood. The rearrangement joins TRGV10 to TRGJP1. The J gene is not listed in TCRdb, so it was assigned here from a DNA match to germline. TRGV10 is an ORF; its function is uncertain. CDR3 in amino acids: CAAWDSPRDTTGWFKIF. DNA for the CDR3: TGTGCTGCGTGGGATTCTCCCCGCGATACCACTGGTTGGTTCAAGATATTT.